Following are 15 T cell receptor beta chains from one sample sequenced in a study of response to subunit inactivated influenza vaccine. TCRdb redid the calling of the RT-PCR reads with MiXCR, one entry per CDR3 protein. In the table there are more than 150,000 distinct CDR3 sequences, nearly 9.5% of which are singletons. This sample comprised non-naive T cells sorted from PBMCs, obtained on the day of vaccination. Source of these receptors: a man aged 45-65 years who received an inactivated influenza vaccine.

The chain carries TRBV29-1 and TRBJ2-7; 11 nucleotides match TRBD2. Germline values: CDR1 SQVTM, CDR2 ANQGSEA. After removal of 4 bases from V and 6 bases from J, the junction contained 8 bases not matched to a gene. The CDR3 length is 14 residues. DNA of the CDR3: TGCAGCGTTGGAGAGACTAGCGGGGACGGCGAGCAGTACTTC. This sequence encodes CSVGETSGDGEQYF.

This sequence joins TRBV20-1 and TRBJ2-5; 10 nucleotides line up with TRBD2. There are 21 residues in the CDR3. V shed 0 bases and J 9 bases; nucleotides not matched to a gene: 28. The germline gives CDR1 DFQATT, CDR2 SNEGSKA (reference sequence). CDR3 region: CSARDLYGVAGGPRVAGPQYF. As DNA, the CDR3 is TGCAGTGCTAGAGATCTCTATGGGGTAGCGGGGGGCCCTAGGGTAGCGGGGCCCCAGTACTTC.

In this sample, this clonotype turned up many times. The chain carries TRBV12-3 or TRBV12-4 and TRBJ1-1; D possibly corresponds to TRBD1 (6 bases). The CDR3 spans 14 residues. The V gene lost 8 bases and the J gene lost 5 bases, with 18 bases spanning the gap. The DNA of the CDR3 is TGTGCCAGCGGTTACAGGGACTCGTGGACTGAAGCTTTCTTT. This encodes CASGYRDSWTEAFF.

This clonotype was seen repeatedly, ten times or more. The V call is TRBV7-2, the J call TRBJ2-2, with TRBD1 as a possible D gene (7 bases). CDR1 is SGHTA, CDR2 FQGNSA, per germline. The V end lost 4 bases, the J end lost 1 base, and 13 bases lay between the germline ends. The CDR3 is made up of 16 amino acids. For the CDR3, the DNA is TGTGCCAGCAGCTGGAGGGACAGTCAGAACACCGGGGAGCTGTTTTTT. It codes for CASSWRDSQNTGELFF.

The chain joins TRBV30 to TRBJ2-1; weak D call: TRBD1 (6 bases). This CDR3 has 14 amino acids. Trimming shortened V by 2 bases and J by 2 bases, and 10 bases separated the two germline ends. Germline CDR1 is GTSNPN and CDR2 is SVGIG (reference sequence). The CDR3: CAWSLKGAYNEQFF. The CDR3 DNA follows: TGTGCCTGGAGTTTAAAGGGGGCCTACAATGAGCAGTTCTTC.

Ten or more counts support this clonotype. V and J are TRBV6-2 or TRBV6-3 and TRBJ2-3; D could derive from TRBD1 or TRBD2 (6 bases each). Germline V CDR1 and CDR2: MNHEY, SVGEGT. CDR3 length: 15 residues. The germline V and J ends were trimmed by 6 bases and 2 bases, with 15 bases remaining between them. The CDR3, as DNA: TGTGCCAGCAGCAGGCCCGGGGGCCACACAGATACGCAGTATTTT. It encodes CASSRPGGHTDTQYF.

The CDR3 sequence: CASSLALAGKEQYF. In nucleotides, the CDR3 is TGTGCCAGCAGTTTAGCGCTCGCAGGGAAAGAGCAGTACTTC. J is TRBJ2-7 and V is TRBV12-3 or TRBV12-4, with D maybe TRBD1 (5 bases). Trimming left V 0 bases short and J 7 bases short, with 13 bases between. This CDR3 region has 14 residues.

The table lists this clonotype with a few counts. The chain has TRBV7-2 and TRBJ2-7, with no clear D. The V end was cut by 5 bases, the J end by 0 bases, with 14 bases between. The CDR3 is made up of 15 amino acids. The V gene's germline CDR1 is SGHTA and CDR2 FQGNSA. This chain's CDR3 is CASSEAHDTSYEQYF. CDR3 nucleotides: TGTGCCAGCAGCGAAGCCCATGACACCTCCTACGAGCAGTACTTC. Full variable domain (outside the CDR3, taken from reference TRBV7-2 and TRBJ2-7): GAGVSQSPSNKVTEKGKDVELRCDPISGHTALYWYRQSLGQGLEFLIYFQGNSAPDKSGLPSDRFSAERTGGSVSTLTIQRTQQEDSAVYLCASSEAHDTSYEQYFGPGTRLTVT.

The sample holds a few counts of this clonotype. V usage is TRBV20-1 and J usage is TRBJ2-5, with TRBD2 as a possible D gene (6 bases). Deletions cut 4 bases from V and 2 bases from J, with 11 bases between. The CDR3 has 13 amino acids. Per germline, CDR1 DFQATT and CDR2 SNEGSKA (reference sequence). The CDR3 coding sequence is TGCAGTGCTATCGGGGGTCAGCAAGAGACCCAGTACTTC. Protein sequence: CSAIGGQQETQYF.

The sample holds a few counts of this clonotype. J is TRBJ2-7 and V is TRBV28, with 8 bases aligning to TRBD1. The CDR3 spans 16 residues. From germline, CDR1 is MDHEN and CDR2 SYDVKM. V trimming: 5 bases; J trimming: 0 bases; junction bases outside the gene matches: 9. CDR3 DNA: TGTGCCAGCAGTGCACCGGGACAGGTTAACTCCTACGAGCAGTACTTC. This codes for CASSAPGQVNSYEQYF.

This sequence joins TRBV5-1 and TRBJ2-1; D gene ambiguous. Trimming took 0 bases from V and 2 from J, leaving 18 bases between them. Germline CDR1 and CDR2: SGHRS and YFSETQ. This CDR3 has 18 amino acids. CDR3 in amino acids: CASSLGIGSASPYNEQFF. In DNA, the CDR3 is TGCGCCAGCAGCTTGGGTATCGGCAGCGCCTCTCCCTACAATGAGCAGTTCTTC.

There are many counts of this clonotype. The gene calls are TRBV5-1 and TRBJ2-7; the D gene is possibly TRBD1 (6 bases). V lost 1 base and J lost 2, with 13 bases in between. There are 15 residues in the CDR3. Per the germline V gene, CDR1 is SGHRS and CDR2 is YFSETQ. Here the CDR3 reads CASSLRGQGTYEQYF. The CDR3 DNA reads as TGCGCCAGCAGCTTGCGGGGCCAGGGGACCTACGAGCAGTACTTC.

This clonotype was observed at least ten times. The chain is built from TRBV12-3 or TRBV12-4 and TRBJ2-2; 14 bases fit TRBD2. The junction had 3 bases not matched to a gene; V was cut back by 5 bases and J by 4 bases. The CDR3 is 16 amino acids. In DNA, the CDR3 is TGTGCCAGCAGTCCGGGACTAGCGGGGGTCACCGGGGAGCTGTTTTTT. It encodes CASSPGLAGVTGELFF.

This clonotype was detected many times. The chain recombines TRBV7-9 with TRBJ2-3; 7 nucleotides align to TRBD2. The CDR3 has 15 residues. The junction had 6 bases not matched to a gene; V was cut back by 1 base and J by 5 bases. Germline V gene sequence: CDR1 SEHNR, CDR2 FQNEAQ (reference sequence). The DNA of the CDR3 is TGTGCCAGCAGCTTAGGACTAGCAGTCCTAGATACGCAGTATTTT. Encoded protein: CASSLGLAVLDTQYF.

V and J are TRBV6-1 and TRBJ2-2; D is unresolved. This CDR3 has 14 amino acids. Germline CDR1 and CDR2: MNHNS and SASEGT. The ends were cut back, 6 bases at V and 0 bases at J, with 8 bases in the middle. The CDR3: CASSTVANTGELFF. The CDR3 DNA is TGTGCCAGCAGCACGGTAGCGAACACCGGGGAGCTGTTTTTT.